The entry below gives a single T cell receptor beta chain sequence along with its context. This sample is drawn from a study of radiotherapy plus CTLA-4 blockade in lung cancer. This CDR3 is 16 amino acids long. Germline lookup yields CDR1 SGHNT and CDR2 YYREEE (reference sequence). With V trimmed by 4 bases and J by 6 bases, 10 bases remained unmatched. Chemo-refractory metastatic non-small-cell lung cancer patients underwent focal radiation alongside CTLA-4 blockade with ipilimumab. Using immunoSEQ multiplex PCR, the repertoire was profiled, and TCRdb retains in-frame clones only, with some absent. This sample has 55,000 to 85,000 clones, with around 69% found just once.

The clonotype was recovered from a human donor with non-small cell lung cancer whose response to radiotherapy plus ipilimumab could not be evaluated. Some clones in this sample may be carry-over from other donors' samples. Sequencing used peripheral blood, obtained from a patient treated with radiotherapy plus ipilimumab. The rearrangement links TRBV5-4 to TRBJ2-2; 9 bases map to TRBD1. The CDR3 protein is CASSRKQGALSGELFF. In nucleotides, the CDR3 is TGTGCCAGCAGCAGGAAACAGGGGGCGCTGTCCGGGGAGCTGTTTTTT.